This is a list of T cell receptor beta chains from one sample in a study of T cell responses to AZD1222 COVID-19 vaccine. Produced via immunoSEQ multiplex PCR; TCRdb's table is partial and in-frame only. The table records some 140,000 clones, 88% of them present only once. Here the sequenced sample was peripheral blood, taken on day 0 of AZD1222 vaccination. Receptors were obtained from an adult in good health. Both conserved end residues are part of each CDR3. The order of the fields is V gene, J gene, clone size, D gene, CDR3 DNA, CDR3 protein. D genes are given only for firm matches. Rows may omit the clone size; those that give it use once, few, many or a size class.

TRBV19	TRBJ2-2	.	TRBD1	TGTGCCAGTACCAGGACAGGCGGACCCGGGGAGCTGTTTTTT	CASTRTGGPGELFF
TRBV25-1	TRBJ1-1	.	TRBD1	TGTGCCAGCAGTGATCGGGACAGGGTGAACACTGAAGCTTTCTTT	CASSDRDRVNTEAFF
TRBV7-9	TRBJ1-4	.	.	TGTGCCAGCAGCCCATCGGGAGGGACGGCCACTGAAAAACTGTTTTTT	CASSPSGGTATEKLFF
TRBV7-2	TRBJ1-5	.	TRBD1	TGTGCCAGCAGCTTAGCGGACAGGGGGCGGCAGCCCCAGCATTTT	CASSLADRGRQPQHF
TRBV19	TRBJ1-2	.	.	TGTGCCAGTAGTATTGGCCGGAACTATGGCTACACCTTC	CASSIGRNYGYTF
TRBV6-5	TRBJ1-3	.	.	TGTGCCAGCAGCCGCGCAGTAGACTCTGGAAACACCATATATTTT	CASSRAVDSGNTIYF
TRBV7-9	TRBJ2-2	many	.	TGTGCCAGCAGCTTCCGGACCGGGGAGCTGTTTTTT	CASSFRTGELFF
TRBV18	TRBJ2-3	.	.	TGTGCCAGCTCACAGTTGACGGCCGATACGCAGTATTTT	CASSQLTADTQYF
TRBV7-8	TRBJ1-1	.	.	TGTGCCAGCAGCTTAGTGAAAGGGGCAGAAGCTTTCTTT	CASSLVKGAEAFF
TRBV6-2/TRBV6-3	TRBJ2-3	.	TRBD2	TGTGCCAGCAGCGCTAGCGGGGGGCGGTATACGCAGTATTTT	CASSASGGRYTQYF
TRBV27	TRBJ2-2	.	.	TGTGCCAGCAGTTTGGCCTCCGCAGGGTTCGGCGGGGAGCTGTTTTTT	CASSLASAGFGGELFF
TRBV5-1	TRBJ1-5	.	.	TGCGCCAGCAGCTTGTCAGGGATTAGCAATCAGCCCCAGCATTTT	CASSLSGISNQPQHF
TRBV11-2	TRBJ2-7	once	.	TGTGCCAGCAGCGCCTCCGGCGGGCCCTACGAGCAGTACTTC	CASSASGGPYEQYF
TRBV7-9	TRBJ2-4	few	.	TGTGCCAGCAGCGCCATGGGGGACAAAAACATTCAGTACTTC	CASSAMGDKNIQYF
TRBV5-1	TRBJ1-1	.	TRBD1	TGCGCCAGCAGCGGACAGGGGGTTGGCGCTGAAGCTTTCTTT	CASSGQGVGAEAFF
TRBV4-3	TRBJ2-3	.	.	TGCGCCAGCAGACCGACAGGGTCGGGAGTCGCAGATACGCAGTATTTT	CASRPTGSGVADTQYF
TRBV7-8	TRBJ1-2	.	TRBD1	TGTGCCAGCAGCCACGTCCGGGACAGCATATATAACTATGGCTACACCTTC	CASSHVRDSIYNYGYTF
TRBV4-1	TRBJ2-7	.	.	TGCGCCAGCAGTGTCGGTCTTACCTACGAGCAGTACTTC	CASSVGLTYEQYF
TRBV5-1	TRBJ2-3	.	TRBD1	TGCGCCAGCGCCCGACAGGGGGGGACAGATACGCAGTATTTT	CASARQGGTDTQYF
TRBV28	TRBJ2-3	.	.	TGTGCCAGCAGCCCGGGGGGCGGCACAGATACGCAGTATTTT	CASSPGGGTDTQYF
TRBV19	TRBJ2-4	once	.	TGTGCCAGTAGTATAGCTGGGAACCCTGCGCGACAAGCCAAAAACATTCAGTACTTC	CASSIAGNPARQAKNIQYF
TRBV29-1	TRBJ2-5	.	TRBD1	TGCAGCGCTCACCGGGACAGGGGTTTTCAGACCCAGTACTTC	CSAHRDRGFQTQYF
TRBV5-5	TRBJ1-6	.	.	TGTGCCAGCAGTGTGATATGGGATTCACCCCTCCACTTT	CASSVIWDSPLHF
TRBV19	TRBJ1-6	once	.	TGTGCCAGTAGGCAAACAGGGAATAATTCACCCCTCCACTTT	CASRQTGNNSPLHF
TRBV5-5	TRBJ1-4	.	.	TGTGCCAGCAGCCCGGGGCCATCTGAAAAACTGTTTTTT	CASSPGPSEKLFF
TRBV19	TRBJ2-2	.	.	TGTGCCAGTAGTATAGGCAGCACGAACACCGGGGAGCTGTTTTTT	CASSIGSTNTGELFF
TRBV7-2	TRBJ1-1	.	TRBD1	TGTGCCAGCAGCAAGCGCCCAGGGGGCAAGGACACTGAAGCTTTCTTT	CASSKRPGGKDTEAFF
TRBV4-3	TRBJ1-6	.	.	TGCGCCAGCAGCCAAGATTTGGGCAGGGGTTCACCCCTCCACTTT	CASSQDLGRGSPLHF
TRBV7-2	TRBJ2-2	few	.	TGTGCCAGCAGCCCTGGGGGGCCTACCGGGGAGCTGTTTTTT	CASSPGGPTGELFF
TRBV5-1	TRBJ2-7	.	.	TGCGCCAGCAGCCTAGGACAAACCCTTGGCGAGCAGTACTTC	CASSLGQTLGEQYF
TRBV9	TRBJ2-2	.	.	TGTGCCAGCAGAGTAGCGGCGAACACCGGGGAGCTGTTTTTT	CASRVAANTGELFF
TRBV6-2/TRBV6-3	TRBJ2-4	.	TRBD1	TGTGCCAGCAGTTACATCTCAGGGACAGGGGGCAGTCTAGCCAAAAACATTCAGTACTTC	CASSYISGTGGSLAKNIQYF
TRBV7-8	TRBJ2-7	.	TRBD1	TGTGCCAGCAGCCACAACCGGGACAGGGGGTCCTACGAGCAGTACTTC	CASSHNRDRGSYEQYF
TRBV6-5	TRBJ2-7	.	TRBD2	TGTGCCAGCACTACCGCCGGGACTACGCACGAGCAGTACTTC	CASTTAGTTHEQYF
TRBV15	TRBJ1-1	.	.	TGTGCCACCAGCAGGGATATTCTAACTGAAGCTTTCTTT	CATSRDILTEAFF
TRBV3-1/TRBV3-2	TRBJ1-5	.	.	TGTGCCAGCAGCCCAAATCTGGGGGTGAATCAGCCCCAGCATTTT	CASSPNLGVNQPQHF
TRBV6-5	TRBJ2-5	.	.	TGTGCCAGCAGCGATACCGCGGCGGAGACCCAGTACTTC	CASSDTAAETQYF
TRBV2	TRBJ1-2	.	.	TGTGCCAGACGGCCGTGGGAGGAGGATGGCTACACCTTC	CARRPWEEDGYTF
TRBV12-3/TRBV12-4	TRBJ2-7	many	.	TGTGCCAGCAGTTCTAGCCTCACCTACGAGCAGTACTTC	CASSSSLTYEQYF
TRBV12-3/TRBV12-4	TRBJ1-1	.	TRBD1	TGTGCCAGCAGTTCACAGGGGGGCACTGAAGCTTTCTTT	CASSSQGGTEAFF
TRBV7-3	TRBJ2-2	.	.	TGTGCCAGCAGCTTCCAGGGTGGCGGGGAGCTGTTTTTT	CASSFQGGGELFF
TRBV5-1	TRBJ2-7	.	.	TGCGCCAGCAGATACACCGTGGCGTCGACCTACGAGCAGTACTTC	CASRYTVASTYEQYF
TRBV7-9	TRBJ1-6	.	.	TGTGCCAGCAGCCAGAGGACCTATAATTCACCCCTCCACTTT	CASSQRTYNSPLHF
TRBV6-5	TRBJ1-1	.	.	TGTGCCAGCAGTTACGGTGGGGGGAAAGCTTTCTTT	CASSYGGGKAFF
TRBV6-2/TRBV6-3	TRBJ1-1	.	.	TGTGCCAGCAGTTACTTTGGGAAGAGGGCTTTCTTT	CASSYFGKRAFF
TRBV7-9	TRBJ2-6	few	.	TGTGCCAGCAGCTTAGGATTAGGTGGAACTGGGGCCAACGTCCTGACTTTC	CASSLGLGGTGANVLTF
TRBV5-1	TRBJ1-6	.	.	TGCGCCAGCAGCTTAAACCAGATCGGGGCAGCTTCACCCCTCCACTTT	CASSLNQIGAASPLHF
TRBV6-2/TRBV6-3	TRBJ2-7	.	.	TGTGCCAGCAGTGGACACTCCTACGAGCAGTACTTC	CASSGHSYEQYF